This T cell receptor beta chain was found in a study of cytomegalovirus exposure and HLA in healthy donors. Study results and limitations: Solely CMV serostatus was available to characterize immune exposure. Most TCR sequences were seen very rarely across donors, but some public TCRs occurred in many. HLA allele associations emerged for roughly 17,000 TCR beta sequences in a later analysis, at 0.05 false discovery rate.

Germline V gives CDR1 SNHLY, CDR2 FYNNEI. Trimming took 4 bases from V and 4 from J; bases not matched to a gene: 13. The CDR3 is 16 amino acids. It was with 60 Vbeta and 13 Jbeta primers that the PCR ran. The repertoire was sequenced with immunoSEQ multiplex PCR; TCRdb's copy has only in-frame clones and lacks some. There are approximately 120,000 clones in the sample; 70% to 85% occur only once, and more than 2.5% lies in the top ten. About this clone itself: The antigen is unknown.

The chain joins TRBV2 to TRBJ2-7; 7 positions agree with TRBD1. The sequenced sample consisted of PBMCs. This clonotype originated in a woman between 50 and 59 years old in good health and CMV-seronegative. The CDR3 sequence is CASSGSGQALTYEQYF. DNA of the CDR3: TGTGCCAGCAGTGGGAGCGGACAGGCCCTAACATACGAGCAGTACTTC.